The clone carrying this T cell receptor (beta chain) was detected only a few times. The same CDR3 arises from other DNA sequences in this sample as well. This entry is derived from a study of shared clonotypes between healthy human individuals. The CDR3 extends over 15 amino acids. Germline V gene sequence: CDR1 KGHSH, CDR2 LQKENI. V was pared by 0 bases and J by 0 bases, with 8 bases between. Profiling relied on immunoSEQ multiplex PCR, and the TCRdb table lists in-frame clones only, not all of them. The sample lists millions of clones; approximately 95% were seen once. This chain joins TRBV18 and TRBJ1-1; D unresolved. Material for sequencing was naive CD4+ T cells from PBMCs. Subset noted: CD45RA+ positively selected. This clonotype was sampled from a man younger than 35 in good health. Some clones in this sample may be carry-over from other donors' samples. The CDR3 protein is CASSPPRALNTEAFF. DNA for the CDR3: TGTGCCAGCTCACCACCGAGGGCATTGAACACTGAAGCTTTCTTT.